These 27 T cell receptor beta chains originate from one sample sequenced in a study of OX40 agonist ivuxolimab in advanced cancers. Assay: immunoSEQ multiplex PCR; the TCRdb copy retains only in-frame clones and omits some. The repertoire holds tens of thousands of clones, about 91% seen once, with roughly 15% in the top ten. The source material was CD4+ or CD8+ T cells sorted from blood, sampled in a trial of the OX40 agonist ivuxolimab. The receptors derive from an adult with an advanced solid tumor such as melanoma, head and neck, liver or kidney cancer.

The chain recombines TRBV9 with TRBJ2-2; no firm D call. Germline CDR1 is SGDLS and CDR2 is YYNGEE. There are 16 residues in the CDR3. V lost 4 bases, J lost 6 bases, and 19 bases lay in between. This CDR3 is CASSPQRKVAAGELFF. The CDR3, as DNA: TGTGCCAGCAGCCCCCAAAGGAAAGTAGCCGCCGGGGAGCTGTTTTTT.

The gene calls are TRBV28 and TRBJ2-7, with D tentatively TRBD2 (6 bases). The ends were cut back, 3 bases at V and 5 bases at J, with 14 bases in the middle. CDR1 and CDR2 from the germline V gene are MDHEN and SYDVKM. The CDR3 is 14 amino acids. CDR3 DNA: TGTGCCAGCAGTTTTGGAGGGCCCATGGACGAGCAGTACTTC. Translation gives CASSFGGPMDEQYF.

The CDR3 DNA reads TGCAGCGTCCAACAAAGCGGGATTTGGTCGAGCAGTGAGCAGTTCTTC. This codes for CSVQQSGIWSSSEQFF. The gene calls are TRBV29-1 and TRBJ2-1; 7 nucleotides agree with TRBD2. With 6 bases clipped from V and 9 bases from J, the junction kept 20 bases outside the gene matches. Germline V CDR1 and CDR2: SQVTM, ANQGSEA. This CDR3 contains 16 residues.

CDR3 in DNA: TGTGCCAGCAGCTTAGTGGGACTAGCGGGATTAGAGACCCAGTACTTC. This encodes CASSLVGLAGLETQYF. The rearrangement joins TRBV11-2 to TRBJ2-5, with 13 bases identical to TRBD2. Germline V gene sequence: CDR1 SGHAT, CDR2 FQNNGV. The junction had 3 bases not matched to a gene; V was cut back by 1 base and J by 4 bases. The CDR3 contains 16 residues.

V gene TRBV7-9 combines with J gene TRBJ2-4; TRBD2 is a possible D gene (6 bases). The germline V and J ends were trimmed by 5 bases and 4 bases, with 9 bases remaining between them. The CDR3 length is 13 residues. CDR1 and CDR2 from the germline V gene are SEHNR and FQNEAQ (reference sequence). Here the CDR3 DNA reads TGTGCCAGCAGCACGGAGGGGAAAAACATTCAGTACTTC. It is translated as CASSTEGKNIQYF.

As for this clone: The germline gene is not matched at one end of the junction; a read error may be the cause. CDR3 nucleotides: TGTGCCAGTAGTTGGACCGTCACTAACTATGACTACACCTTC. The encoded protein is CASSWTVTNYDYTF. V and J are TRBV19 and TRBJ1-2; no clear D gene. The CDR3 loop spans 14 amino acids. Germline lookup yields CDR1 LNHDA and CDR2 SQIVND (reference sequence).

V gene TRBV5-4 combines with J gene TRBJ2-1; 13 bases align to TRBD2. V shed 3 bases and J 4 bases; nucleotides not matched to a gene: 1. Germline-derived CDR1 and CDR2 are SGHNT and YYREEE (reference sequence). This CDR3 spans 15 amino acids. The CDR3 spells CASSWGLAGYNEQFF. The DNA of the CDR3 is TGTGCCAGCAGCTGGGGACTAGCGGGGTACAATGAGCAGTTCTTC.

This clone was seen ten or more times. The chain has TRBV11-2 and TRBJ2-7; no reliable D call. Deletions cut 1 base from V and 7 bases from J, with 11 bases between. The CDR3 extends over 13 amino acids. Germline CDR1 SGHAT, CDR2 FQNNGV. The CDR3: CASSLAGGGEQYF. The CDR3 nucleotides are TGTGCCAGCAGCTTAGCCGGCGGTGGAGAGCAGTACTTC. Combining the CDR3 with reference TRBV11-2 and TRBJ2-7 gives the whole variable domain EAGVAQSPRYKIIEKRQSVAFWCNPISGHATLYWYQQILGQGPKLLIQFQNNGVVDDSQLPKDRFSAERLKGVDSTLKIQPAKLEDSAVYLCASSLAGGGEQYFGPGTRLTVT.

This chain joins TRBV6-5 and TRBJ1-1, with 9 bases aligning to TRBD1. V trimming: 4 bases; J trimming: 6 bases; junction bases outside the gene matches: 6. Germline values: CDR1 MNHEY, CDR2 SVGAGI. This CDR3 spans 14 amino acids. The DNA of the CDR3 is TGTGCCAGCAGTTCAGGGACAGGGATTCCTGAAGCTTTCTTT. Protein sequence: CASSSGTGIPEAFF.

The chain combines TRBV6-1 with TRBJ2-7; the D is unclear. Trimming took off 3 bases at V and 7 bases at J, with 16 bases between the two ends. This CDR3 is 14 amino acids long. Germline V lookup: CDR1 MNHNS, CDR2 SASEGT. The DNA for the CDR3 is TGTGCCAGCAGTGATCGAGAGTGGAGTCTGGAGCAGTACTTC. Its protein is CASSDREWSLEQYF.

The chain is built from TRBV7-2 and TRBJ2-5; 7 bases match TRBD2. Per germline, CDR1 SGHTA and CDR2 FQGNSA. The V and J ends lost 2 bases and 5 bases, in that order; junction bases with no gene match: 2. CDR3 length: 13 amino acids. CDR3 DNA sequence: TGTGCCAGCAGCTTATGGGGAGGGGAGACCCAGTACTTC. Its translation: CASSLWGGETQYF.

Notes on this clone: The junction does not match germline at one end; this may be a read error. The chain has TRBV7-2 and TRBJ2-1; tentative D call: TRBD1 (6 bases). CDR1 and CDR2 (germline): SGHTA, FQGNSA. The CDR3 runs 16 residues. CDR3 sequence: CASNLLVRGSYNEQFF. Here the CDR3 DNA reads TGTGCCAGCAACTTATTGGTCAGGGGCTCCTACAATGAGCAGTTCTTC.

The V and J genes are TRBV27 and TRBJ1-1; TRBD1 aligns across 8 bases. The CDR3 is 15 residues long. CDR1 MNHEY and CDR2 SMNVEV come from the germline V gene (reference sequence). V gave up 5 bases and J gave up 3 bases; unmatched junction bases: 8. CDR3 nucleotides: TGTGCCAGCAGTCAAACGACAGGGGTTTACACTGAAGCTTTCTTT. This codes for CASSQTTGVYTEAFF.

V usage is TRBV19 and J usage is TRBJ1-1; D not resolved. V dropped 3 bases and J dropped 7 bases, with 9 bases sitting between them. CDR1 is LNHDA, CDR2 SQIVND, per germline (reference sequence). The CDR3 contains 12 residues. CDR3 nucleotides: TGTGCCAGTAGTATGCCGGGGATTGAAGCTTTCTTT. Protein: CASSMPGIEAFF. The full variable domain, in which reference TRBV19 and TRBJ1-1 provide the parts outside the CDR3, is DGGITQSPKYLFRKEGQNVTLSCEQNLNHDAMYWYRQDPGQGLRLIYYSQIVNDFQKGDIAEGYSVSREKKESFPLTVTSAQKNPTAFYLCASSMPGIEAFFGQGTRLTVV.

The chain has TRBV19 and TRBJ2-7; the match to TRBD2 covers 9 bases. Trimming cost V 5 bases and J 6 bases; bases outside gene matches: 5. The CDR3 spans 13 residues. Germline assignment: CDR1 LNHDA and CDR2 SQIVND (reference sequence). CDR3 in DNA: TGTGCCAGTAGTCCCCTAGCGGGACGCGAGCAGTACTTC. Translating it yields CASSPLAGREQYF.

This clone occurred once. The chain uses TRBV13 and TRBJ2-5; D assignment may be TRBD1 or TRBD2 (6 bases each). V lost 5 bases to trimming and J lost 1 base, with 11 bases between them. The CDR3 is 14 residues long. The germline V gene encodes CDR1 PRHDT and CDR2 FYEKMQ (reference sequence). CDR3 coding DNA: TGTGCCAGCAGCGAGGGGGACTTCCAAGAGACCCAGTACTTC. It specifies CASSEGDFQETQYF. Full variable domain (remainder filled in from reference TRBV13 and TRBJ2-5): AAGVIQSPRHLIKEKRETATLKCYPIPRHDTVYWYQQGPGQDPQFLISFYEKMQSDKGSIPDRFSAQQFSDYHSELNMSSLELGDSALYFCASSEGDFQETQYFGPGTRLLVL.

V gene TRBV28 combines with J gene TRBJ2-7; 12 bases fit TRBD2. This CDR3 contains 16 residues. Losses at the gene ends were 2 bases for V and 0 bases for J; bases not matched to a gene: 2. In germline, CDR1 is MDHEN, CDR2 SYDVKM. CDR3: CASSLGLAGNSYEQYF. The CDR3 coding sequence is TGTGCCAGCAGTTTAGGACTAGCGGGAAACTCCTACGAGCAGTACTTC.

V is TRBV28 and J is TRBJ1-2; 7 bases fit TRBD1. Unmatched junction bases numbered 7, after V lost 5 bases and J lost 4 bases. The CDR3 length is 14 residues. The germline V gene encodes CDR1 MDHEN and CDR2 SYDVKM. CDR3 in DNA: TGTGCCAGCAGTGTATACAGGGGTACCTATGGCTACACCTTC. Protein: CASSVYRGTYGYTF.

The V and J genes are TRBV10-2 and TRBJ2-1; 10 nucleotides align to TRBD2. The CDR3 runs to 14 residues. The junction had 12 bases not matched to a gene; V was cut back by 10 bases and J by 9 bases. Germline V gene sequence: CDR1 WSHSY, CDR2 SAAADI. The CDR3 here is CAITSSGSHGEQFF. The CDR3 nucleotides are TGCGCCATCACGTCTAGCGGGAGTCATGGTGAGCAGTTCTTC.

The chain is built from TRBV29-1 and TRBJ2-1; D may be TRBD1 (6 bases). Germline V gene lookup returns CDR1 SQVTM and CDR2 ANQGSEA. The ends were cut back, 1 base at V and 9 bases at J, with 10 bases in the middle. The CDR3 has 12 residues. The CDR3 loop is CSVEGQGSEQFF. CDR3 nucleotide sequence: TGCAGCGTTGAAGGGCAGGGGAGTGAGCAGTTCTTC.

The chain carries TRBV27 and TRBJ2-3; D is undetermined. Trimming left V 5 bases short and J 2 bases short, with 8 bases between. The germline V gene has CDR1 MNHEY and CDR2 SMNVEV (reference sequence). The CDR3 covers 13 residues. The DNA of the CDR3 is TGTGCCAGCAGTCCCGACTTCACAGATACGCAGTATTTT. Amino acid sequence: CASSPDFTDTQYF.

Only one count was recorded for this clone. The V gene is TRBV28, the J gene TRBJ2-2; 10 bases agree with TRBD1. V gave up 6 bases and J gave up 5 bases; unmatched junction bases: 6. CDR1 MDHEN and CDR2 SYDVKM come from the germline V gene. This CDR3 comprises 15 residues. The CDR3 nucleotides are TGTGCCAGCAGCCTGACAGGGGGCAGAACCGGGGAGCTGTTTTTT. This codes for CASSLTGGRTGELFF.

CDR3 nucleotide sequence: TGTGCCAGCAACTCCTTCGGGCACGAGCAGTACTTC. Translated, it gives CASNSFGHEQYF. The chain links TRBV6-5 to TRBJ2-7; D unresolved. This CDR3 has 12 residues. Germline loops: CDR1 MNHEY, CDR2 SVGAGI. V was clipped by 7 bases and J by 5 bases, with 12 bases between them.

The chain carries TRBV4-3 and TRBJ1-4; the D is unclear. Germline CDR1 LGHNA, CDR2 YSLEER. This CDR3 contains 11 residues. Trimming took 3 bases from V and 9 from J, leaving 5 bases between them. CDR3 region: CASSQDQKLFF. DNA for the CDR3: TGCGCCAGCAGCCAGGATCAAAAACTGTTTTTT.

This clone was seen only once. The rearrangement uses TRBV28 and TRBJ1-2, with a tentative D call TRBD1 (5 bases). Germline V lookup: CDR1 MDHEN, CDR2 SYDVKM. With 6 bases removed from V and 8 bases from J, the gap between germline ends came to 16 bases. The CDR3 runs to 13 residues. The DNA of the CDR3 is TGTGCCAGCAGCGGGGCTTGGGAGTGGGGCTACACCTTC. It encodes CASSGAWEWGYTF.

This chain uses TRBV27 with TRBJ1-5, with 7 bases that match TRBD1. Germline V gene data show CDR1 as MNHEY and CDR2 as SMNVEV (reference sequence). The junction had 13 bases not matched to a gene; V was cut back by 5 bases and J by 6 bases. CDR3 length: 16 amino acids. The CDR3: CASSPALQGVGQPQHF. CDR3 sequence (DNA): TGTGCCAGCAGTCCCGCACTGCAGGGGGTGGGTCAGCCCCAGCATTTT.

The chain has TRBV11-2 and TRBJ2-7; D remains ambiguous. The V end lost 1 base, the J end lost 2 bases, and 15 bases lay between the germline ends. This CDR3 has 16 residues. The germline gives CDR1 SGHAT, CDR2 FQNNGV. The CDR3 region is CASSLVLSLPPYEQYF. For the CDR3, the DNA is TGTGCCAGCAGCTTAGTACTTTCGCTTCCCCCCTACGAGCAGTACTTC.